The present T cell receptor (beta chain) was sequenced within a study of T-cell reconstitution after alpha-beta-depleted transplantation in children (dated by TCRdb to the mid-2010s). Regarding the research as a whole: T-cell immune reconstitution after TCRalphabeta/CD19-depleted allogeneic hematopoietic cell transplantation in children was quantitatively tracked in the study by means of TCR repertoire profiling. General findings and caveats noted by the study authors: In some patients, the high TCRbeta diversity seen at day 60 was put down to recipient T cells and intrathymic progenitors that had survived conditioning. The frequencies of hyperexpanded clones fell over the following months, and after one year, T-cell counts and TCRbeta diversity were mostly attributed to newly produced T cells. The apparently early recovery of alphabetaT-cell counts about two months after transplant reportedly depended on only several hundred rapidly expanded clones that came from non-depleted graft cells.

CDR1 SGHAT and CDR2 FQNNGV are derived from the germline V gene. Ends trimmed: V by 1 base, J by 6 bases; bases unmatched to a gene: 6. The CDR3 holds 15 amino acids from the cysteine to the phenylalanine. Kept here is only the CDR3 DNA, which spans 45 bases and is read in frame from base 1. The label giving this sample's treatment or condition can be read as: allogeneic hematopoietic cell transplantation with graft depleted of TCRalphabeta T cells and CD19 B cells. TCRalphabeta/CD19-depleted allogeneic hematopoietic cell grafts were given to the transplant recipients, all of whom were children. This clonotype was seen a handful of times. The clone's antigen remains unknown. Nothing much larger sits one base from this clone, and base qualities are not available. Library creation used PCR. Sequencing instrument: Illumina HiSeq 2500. TCR libraries were prepared with molecular barcoding, using unique molecular identifiers to normalize TCRbeta repertoire quantification. The public reads were reanalyzed by TCRdb: fastp trimming at Q25, MiXCR alignment, in-frame beta chains only. Rows with one shared CDR3 protein collapse into an entry with the most common genes and DNA. The sample table holds some 440,000 distinct CDR3 sequences, of which roughly 15% were seen once. The top ten constitute approximately 29% of the sample.

The chain employs TRBV11-2 and TRBJ2-1, and 7 junctional nucleotides match TRBD1. The clonotype was recovered from a boy in the first two years of life who had a stem cell transplant for Wiskott-Aldrich syndrome, so the T cells may come from the graft donor. Source: PBMCs, mostly from graft donor cells, taken 360 days after TCRalphabeta/CD19-depleted stem cell transplant. The nucleotide sequence reads as follows: TGTGCCAGCAGCTTAGGATGGGACAGACTCAATGAGCAGTTCTTC. The resulting protein is CASSLGWDRLNEQFF.